This entry lists 9 T cell receptor beta chains sequenced from one sample in a study of blood T cell repertoires in COVID-19. The protocol was immunoSEQ multiplex PCR, while the TCRdb copy is restricted to in-frame clones and leaves out a portion. The sample includes over 130,000 clones, 75% to 90% seen only once; the top ten take more than 2%. Specimen: peripheral blood. These receptor sequences come from a man between 65 and 85 years old with acute or convalescent COVID-19.

The chain joins TRBV19 to TRBJ1-3; 9 bases line up with TRBD1. Germline CDR1 LNHDA, CDR2 SQIVND (reference sequence). The CDR3 has 17 amino acids. The J segment lost 7 bases and the V segment lost 11 bases, leaving 21 bases of the junction unmatched. The CDR3: CAAGTGLALTPWNTIYF. For the CDR3, the DNA is TGTGCCGCCGGGACAGGGTTGGCCCTTACACCTTGGAACACCATATATTTT.

The chain uses TRBV28 and TRBJ1-5, with 7 bases matching TRBD1. This CDR3 contains 14 residues. Trimming removed 5 bases from V and 9 bases from J; junction bases left unmatched: 10. Germline loops: CDR1 MDHEN, CDR2 SYDVKM. The CDR3 sequence is CASSPTGSLRPQHF. DNA of the CDR3: TGTGCCAGCAGTCCGACAGGGAGCCTCCGGCCCCAGCATTTT.

About this clone itself: Other DNA variants within this sample encode the same CDR3. This chain joins TRBV9 and TRBJ1-6; D unresolved. V lost 1 base, J lost 7 bases, and 9 bases lay in between. The CDR3 sequence is 14 residues long. Germline lookup yields CDR1 SGDLS and CDR2 YYNGEE. The DNA of the CDR3 is TGTGCCAGCAGCGTATCAGGTTACAATTCACCCCTCCACTTT. Translated, it gives CASSVSGYNSPLHF.

The chain has TRBV2 and TRBJ2-3; 9 nucleotides agree with TRBD1. This CDR3 contains 15 residues. The V segment lost 6 bases and the J segment 2 bases; nucleotides outside the gene matches: 6. CDR1 and CDR2 from the germline V gene are SNHLY and FYNNEI. DNA for the CDR3: TGTGCCAGCAGAACCGGGACAGGGAACACAGATACGCAGTATTTT. It encodes CASRTGTGNTDTQYF.

The chain has TRBV18 and TRBJ1-4; 7 bases map to TRBD1. Unmatched junction bases numbered 4, after V lost 1 base and J lost 8 bases. CDR3 length equals 14 residues. Germline assignment: CDR1 KGHSH and CDR2 LQKENI. The CDR3 DNA follows: TGTGCCAGCTCACCACAGGGGGCGCGGGAAAAACTGTTTTTT. It encodes CASSPQGAREKLFF. Drawing the rest from reference TRBV18 and TRBJ1-4, the complete variable domain is NAGVMQNPRHLVRRRGQEARLRCSPMKGHSHVYWYRQLPEEGLKFMVYLQKENIIDESGMPKERFSAEFPKEGPSILRIQQVVRGDSAAYFCASSPQGAREKLFFGSGTQLSVL.

The chain uses TRBV3-1 (or the pseudogene TRBV3-2) and TRBJ1-2; no clear D gene. With 0 bases removed from V and 5 bases from J, the gap between germline ends came to 10 bases. CDR3 size: 14 residues. Germline assignment: CDR1 LGHDT and CDR2 YNNKEL (reference sequence). This chain's CDR3 is CASSQEATQYGYTF. The CDR3 nucleotides are TGTGCCAGCAGCCAAGAGGCAACACAATATGGCTACACCTTC.

V gene TRBV3-1 (or the pseudogene TRBV3-2) combines with J gene TRBJ1-5; D not certain. Trimming took off 0 bases at V and 0 bases at J, with 3 bases between the two ends. Germline V lookup: CDR1 LGHDT, CDR2 YNNKEL (reference sequence). The CDR3 covers 14 residues. The DNA for the CDR3 is TGTGCCAGCAGCCAAGATTATAGCAATCAGCCCCAGCATTTT. It translates to CASSQDYSNQPQHF.

This clone came up a few times. The chain carries TRBV5-1 and TRBJ2-3, with D unclear. The V end was cut by 6 bases, the J end by 1 base, with 6 bases between. Looked up from germline, CDR1 is SGHRS and CDR2 is YFSETQ. The CDR3 runs to 12 residues. This chain's CDR3 is CASKPGTDTQYF. As DNA, the CDR3 is TGCGCCAGCAAGCCGGGCACAGATACGCAGTATTTT. The full variable domain, rest sourced from reference TRBV5-1 and TRBJ2-3, is KAGVTQTPRYLIKTRGQQVTLSCSPISGHRSVSWYQQTPGQGLQFLFEYFSETQRNKGNFPGRFSGRQFSNSRSEMNVSTLELGDSALYLCASKPGTDTQYFGPGTRLTVL.

This rearrangement joins TRBV6-5 to TRBJ1-2; 8 bases line up with TRBD1. Per the germline V gene, CDR1 is MNHEY and CDR2 is SVGAGI. The CDR3 length is 12 residues. Trimming took 6 bases from V and 13 from J; bases not matched to a gene: 10. CDR3 protein: CASRTQGGLATF. In nucleotides, the CDR3 is TGTGCCAGCAGGACACAGGGGGGGCTGGCCACCTTC.